This T cell receptor beta chain was sequenced in a study of identical twins. About this clonotype: Its antigen remains unidentified.

The CDR3 is 16 residues long. Per germline, CDR1 KGHDR and CDR2 SFDVKD. V was pared by 4 bases and J by 1 base, with 13 bases between. TCRdb used MiXCR to reprocess the 5' RACE reads, holding one entry per CDR3 protein. The table has about 890,000 distinct CDR3 sequences, roughly an eighth seen once; the top ten hold about 1.5%. No donor was unhealthy or non-Caucasian. Study results and caveats: Zero-insertion findings could be partly confounded by invariant cells (MAIT and iNKT cells). There were fewer insertions in abundant cord blood beta clonotypes, but memory repertoires showed no such pattern.

The data were also submitted as part of a second study, on yellow fever vaccine responses in identical twins.

This chain connects TRBV24-1 to TRBJ1-3; D remains ambiguous. This TCR was recovered from a woman in her late teens or twenties in good health. Input material: PBMCs. DNA of the CDR3: TGTGCCACCAGTGAAGTCTACTGGTGTTCTGGAAACACCATATATTTT. Translating gives CATSEVYWCSGNTIYF.